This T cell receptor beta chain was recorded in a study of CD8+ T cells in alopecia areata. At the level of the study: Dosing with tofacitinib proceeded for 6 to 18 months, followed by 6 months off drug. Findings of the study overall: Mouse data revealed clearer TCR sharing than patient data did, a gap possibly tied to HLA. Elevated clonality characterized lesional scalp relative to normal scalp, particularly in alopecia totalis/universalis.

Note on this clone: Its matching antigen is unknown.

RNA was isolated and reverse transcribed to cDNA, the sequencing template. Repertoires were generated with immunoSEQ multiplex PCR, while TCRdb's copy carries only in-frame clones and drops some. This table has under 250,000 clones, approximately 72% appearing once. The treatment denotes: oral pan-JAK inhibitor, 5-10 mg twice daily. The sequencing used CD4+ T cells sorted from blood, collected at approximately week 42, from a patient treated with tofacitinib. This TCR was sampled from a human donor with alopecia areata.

CDR3 residues: CASIAGFGANVLTF. DNA of the CDR3: TGTGCCAGCATTGCAGGGTTTGGGGCCAACGTCCTGACTTTC. This chain uses TRBV2 with TRBJ2-6; possibly TRBD1 for D (5 bases). Germline loops: CDR1 SNHLY, CDR2 FYNNEI. V lost 7 bases and J 3 bases, leaving 10 bases between the germline ends. The CDR3 consists of 14 residues. The whole variable domain, filled in from reference TRBV2 and TRBJ2-6, reads EPEVTQTPSHQVTQMGQEVILRCVPISNHLYFYWYRQILGQKVEFLVSFYNNEISEKSEIFDDQFSVERPDGSNFTLKIRSTKLEDSAMYFCASIAGFGANVLTFGAGSRLTVL.